Sequencing of this T cell receptor (beta chain) was carried out in a study of OX40 agonist ivuxolimab in advanced cancers. Study-wide background: Dose-escalation cases comprised hepatocellular carcinoma, melanoma, renal cell or head and neck cancer. Overall study results and limits: It was not determined which antigens were specifically recognized by the peripheral T cells that had undergone clonal expansion. CD8+ T cells showed, on average, more clonal expansion than CD4+ cells. At doses 0.1 to 3.0 mg/kg, CD4+ and CD8+ clones expanded.

CDR3 length equals 14 residues. The V gene lost 0 bases and the J gene lost 4 bases, with 9 bases spanning the gap. Germline CDR1 reads KGHSH; CDR2 reads LQKENI. In the case of this clone: Its specificity is not known.

Assay used: immunoSEQ multiplex PCR; TCRdb lists only in-frame clones, some missing. Of 55,000 to 65,000 clones listed, about 85% are singletons. This clonotype was obtained from an adult with an advanced solid tumor such as melanoma, head and neck, liver or kidney cancer. This material consisted of CD4+ or CD8+ T cells sorted from blood, taken in a trial of the OX40 agonist ivuxolimab. V gene TRBV18 combines with J gene TRBJ2-5; TRBD1 or TRBD2 may be the D gene (5 bases each). The CDR3 coding sequence is TGTGCCAGCTCACCACCATCAGGGACAGAGACCCAGTACTTC. Translated: CASSPPSGTETQYF. Supplemented by reference TRBV18 and TRBJ2-5, the full variable domain reads NAGVMQNPRHLVRRRGQEARLRCSPMKGHSHVYWYRQLPEEGLKFMVYLQKENIIDESGMPKERFSAEFPKEGPSILRIQQVVRGDSAAYFCASSPPSGTETQYFGPGTRLLVL.